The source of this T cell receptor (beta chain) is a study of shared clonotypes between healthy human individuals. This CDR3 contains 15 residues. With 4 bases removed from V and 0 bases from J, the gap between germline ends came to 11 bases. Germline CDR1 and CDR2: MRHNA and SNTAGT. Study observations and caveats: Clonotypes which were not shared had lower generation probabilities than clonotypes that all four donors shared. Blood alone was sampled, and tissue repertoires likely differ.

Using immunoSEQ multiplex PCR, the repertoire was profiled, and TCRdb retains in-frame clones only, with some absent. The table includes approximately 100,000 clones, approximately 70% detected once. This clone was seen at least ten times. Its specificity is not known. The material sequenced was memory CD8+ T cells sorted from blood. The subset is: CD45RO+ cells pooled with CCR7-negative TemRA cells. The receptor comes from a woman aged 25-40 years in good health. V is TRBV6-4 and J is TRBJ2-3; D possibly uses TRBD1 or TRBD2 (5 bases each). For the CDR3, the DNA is TGTGCCAGCAGTGGAGGGGACGGAAGCACAGATACGCAGTATTTT. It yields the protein CASSGGDGSTDTQYF.